This TCR beta chain was captured by sequencing in a study of blood T cell repertoires in COVID-19. The overall study: Sites across the United States, Italy and Spain contributed samples from acute and convalescent COVID-19. Sample material is recorded as cDNA or gDNA derived from T cells, B-cell-depleted T cells, or PBMCs.

The authors' processing: Estimation of nucleated cell counts was performed using reference gene primer amplification. Only in-frame clones appear in the TCRdb table, and some are missing; sequencing was by immunoSEQ multiplex PCR. V, J and clone size derive from that table, while D and trimming were established from the DNA sequence. This sample yields about 150,000 clones, of which about 90% are seen a single time; roughly 0.54% belongs to the top ten. Germline-derived CDR1 and CDR2 are SQVTM and ANQGSEA. The V segment lost 4 bases and the J segment 4 bases; nucleotides outside the gene matches: 6. The CDR3 is 14 amino acids.

This chain uses TRBV29-1 with TRBJ2-5; 10 bases are a match to TRBD2. This receptor was identified in a middle-aged man with acute or convalescent COVID-19. Source material: peripheral blood. The CDR3 is CSVAQRGGRETQYF. The CDR3 region has the DNA TGCAGCGTTGCCCAGCGGGGGGGTCGAGAGACCCAGTACTTC.